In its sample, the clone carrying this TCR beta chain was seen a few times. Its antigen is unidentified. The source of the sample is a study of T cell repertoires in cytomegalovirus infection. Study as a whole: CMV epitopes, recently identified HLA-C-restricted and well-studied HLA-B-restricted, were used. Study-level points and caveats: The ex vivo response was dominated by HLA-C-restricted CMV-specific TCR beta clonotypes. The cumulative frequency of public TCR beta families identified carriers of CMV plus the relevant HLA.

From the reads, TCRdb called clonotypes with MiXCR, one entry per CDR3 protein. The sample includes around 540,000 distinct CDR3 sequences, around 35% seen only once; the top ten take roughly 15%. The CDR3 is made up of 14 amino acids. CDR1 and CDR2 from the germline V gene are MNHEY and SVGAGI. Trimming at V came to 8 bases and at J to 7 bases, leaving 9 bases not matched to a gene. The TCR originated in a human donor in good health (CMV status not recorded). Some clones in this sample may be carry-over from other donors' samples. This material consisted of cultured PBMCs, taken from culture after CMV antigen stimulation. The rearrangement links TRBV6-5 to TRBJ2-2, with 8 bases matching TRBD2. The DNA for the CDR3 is TGTGCCAGCGCTAGCGGGTCGGCCAACGGGGAGCTGTTTTTT. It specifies CASASGSANGELFF.